The 21 T cell receptor beta chains below all came from one sample that was sequenced in a study of T cell responses to AZD1222 COVID-19 vaccine (dated by TCRdb to the early 2020s). According to the study, the label for this sample's time point signals: baseline before first vaccination. The library relied on the immunoSEQ multiplex PCR assay. Not all clones reach the TCRdb copy of this immuneACCESS table, which keeps in-frame sequences only. Checked studies attribute under half of the gap to unresolved V genes and leave the rest unexplained. This sample is represented by some 150,000 clones; roughly nine tenths of them were singletons. Jointly, the top ten make up approximately 2.5% of the sample. Specimen: peripheral blood, collected on day 0 of AZD1222 vaccination. Receptors were obtained from an adult in good health.

On this clone: Other DNA sequences within the sample encode an identical CDR3. V gene TRBV5-1 combines with J gene TRBJ1-1, with D possibly being TRBD1 (5 bases). The CDR3 is made up of 14 amino acids. Germline loops: CDR1 SGHRS, CDR2 YFSETQ. V was clipped by 4 bases and J by 1 base, with 11 bases between them. This chain's CDR3 is CASSRDRGNTEAFF. Written as DNA, the CDR3 is TGCGCCAGCAGCCGTGATAGGGGGAACACTGAAGCTTTCTTT.

This clone was recorded only once. This chain links TRBV12-3 or TRBV12-4 with TRBJ1-4, with D hard to call. V dropped 1 base and J dropped 10 bases, with 4 bases sitting between them. The CDR3 loop spans 11 amino acids. The CDR3: CASSLVGKLFF. The DNA of the CDR3 is TGTGCCAGCAGTTTAGTTGGAAAACTGTTTTTT.

The chain's CDR3 is CASSQDGRANTEAFF. CDR3 sequence (DNA): TGTGCCAGCAGCCAAGATGGGAGGGCCAACACTGAAGCTTTCTTT. This rearrangement joins TRBV3-1 (or the pseudogene TRBV3-2) to TRBJ1-1; D gene unclear. This CDR3 has 15 residues. Germline V lookup: CDR1 LGHDT, CDR2 YNNKEL (reference sequence). With 0 bases removed from V and 2 bases from J, the gap between germline ends came to 10 bases.

J is TRBJ2-3 and V is TRBV28, with 9 nucleotides matching TRBD1. Germline V gene lookup returns CDR1 MDHEN and CDR2 SYDVKM. The junction had 8 bases not matched to a gene; V was cut back by 7 bases and J by 3 bases. There are 15 residues in the CDR3. The CDR3 is CASTLMDRGTDTQYF. The CDR3 bases are TGTGCCAGCACCCTAATGGACAGGGGAACAGATACGCAGTATTTT.

This chain links TRBV11-2 with TRBJ2-1; TRBD2 agrees at 9 bases. The CDR3 is 17 amino acids. The V segment lost 0 bases and the J segment 4 bases; nucleotides outside the gene matches: 7. The germline V gene encodes CDR1 SGHAT and CDR2 FQNNGV. The CDR3: CASSLDLAGGPYNEQFF. DNA for the CDR3: TGTGCCAGCAGCTTAGATCTGGCGGGAGGGCCATACAATGAGCAGTTCTTC.

V is TRBV3-1 (or the pseudogene TRBV3-2) and J is TRBJ2-2, with D possibly matching TRBD2 (6 bases). Trimming pared 4 bases from V and 5 bases from J, leaving 8 bases between. Germline loops: CDR1 LGHDT, CDR2 YNNKEL (reference sequence). The CDR3 is 13 residues long. CDR3 coding DNA: TGTGCCAGCAGCCCGGGGGATACCGGGGAGCTGTTTTTT. Amino acid sequence: CASSPGDTGELFF.

The CDR3 DNA sequence: TGTGCCAGCAGTGAAAACGGGGTGAACACTGAAGCTTTCTTT. This gives the protein CASSENGVNTEAFF. J is TRBJ1-1 and V is TRBV6-1; D uncertain. Germline loops: CDR1 MNHNS, CDR2 SASEGT. The CDR3 has 14 amino acids. V was cut by 2 bases and J by 0 bases, with 7 bases left in between.

This clone was counted a single time. The chain is built from TRBV11-3 and TRBJ1-3; D remains ambiguous. Trimming stripped 1 base from V and 8 bases from J, with 15 bases between. Looked up from germline, CDR1 is SGHNT and CDR2 is YENEEA. The CDR3 is 15 residues long. The CDR3 loop is CASSLVRSLEDTIYF. The CDR3 DNA is TGTGCCAGCAGCTTAGTACGCTCTCTCGAGGACACCATATATTTT.

This clone has only a few counts. The rearrangement uses TRBV5-1 and TRBJ1-1, with D unresolved. This CDR3 comprises 14 residues. Trimming stripped 2 bases from V and 2 bases from J, with 10 bases between. Germline V gene lookup returns CDR1 SGHRS and CDR2 YFSETQ. The CDR3, as DNA: TGCGCCAGCAGCTTTGGGCCAGTCAACACTGAAGCTTTCTTT. Protein product: CASSFGPVNTEAFF.

The rearrangement joins TRBV13 to TRBJ2-1; 14 positions agree with TRBD2. The junction had 3 bases not matched to a gene; V was cut back by 5 bases and J by 0 bases. The CDR3 has 17 amino acids. Germline V gene data show CDR1 as PRHDT and CDR2 as FYEKMQ (reference sequence). CDR3 protein: CASSPGLAGVSYNEQFF. The CDR3 DNA reads as TGTGCCAGCAGCCCGGGACTAGCGGGAGTCTCCTACAATGAGCAGTTCTTC. The whole variable domain, filled in from reference TRBV13 and TRBJ2-1, reads AAGVIQSPRHLIKEKRETATLKCYPIPRHDTVYWYQQGPGQDPQFLISFYEKMQSDKGSIPDRFSAQQFSDYHSELNMSSLELGDSALYFCASSPGLAGVSYNEQFFGPGTRLTVL.

The rearrangement uses TRBV5-1 and TRBJ1-1, with 7 bases fitting TRBD1. The CDR3 length is 14 residues. The germline CDR1 and CDR2 sequences are SGHRS and YFSETQ. After removal of 8 bases from V and 1 base from J, the junction contained 8 bases not matched to a gene. CDR3 nucleotide sequence: TGCGCCAGTAAGGCGCAGGGGGAGAACACTGAAGCTTTCTTT. This encodes CASKAQGENTEAFF.

The rearrangement uses TRBV30 and TRBJ2-7; TRBD2 matches at 8 bases. The germline CDR1 and CDR2 sequences are GTSNPN and SVGIG (reference sequence). This CDR3 is 14 amino acids long. Unmatched junction bases numbered 6, after V lost 2 bases and J lost 3 bases. CDR3 residues: CAWSNGRAFYEQYF. In DNA, the CDR3 is TGTGCCTGGAGTAACGGGAGGGCCTTCTACGAGCAGTACTTC.

The chain joins TRBV5-1 to TRBJ2-5; D gene uncertain. Germline loops: CDR1 SGHRS, CDR2 YFSETQ. The CDR3 is made up of 14 amino acids. Trimming cost V 2 bases and J 1 base, with 9 bases left between them. CDR3 in DNA: TGCGCCAGCAGCTTTGGAACACTCCAAGAGACCCAGTACTTC. It yields the protein CASSFGTLQETQYF.

The CDR3 protein is CASSAPTGTAYNSPLHF. The CDR3 DNA reads as TGTGCCAGTAGTGCCCCTACCGGGACGGCATATAATTCACCCCTCCACTTT. This sequence joins TRBV19 and TRBJ1-6; tentatively, D is TRBD1 (5 bases). Looked up from germline, CDR1 is LNHDA and CDR2 is SQIVND (reference sequence). The CDR3 contains 17 residues. Trimming stripped 5 bases from V and 4 bases from J, with 18 bases between.

V usage is TRBV15 and J usage is TRBJ1-1; no clear D gene. Trimming left V 2 bases short and J 5 bases short, with 9 bases between. The germline V gene has CDR1 LNHNV and CDR2 YYDKDF (reference sequence). This CDR3 comprises 13 residues. The CDR3 DNA reads as TGTGCCACCAGCAGACCAGGAAGGACTGAAGCTTTCTTT. Amino acid sequence: CATSRPGRTEAFF.

J is TRBJ2-5 and V is TRBV25-1, with D perhaps TRBD1 (5 bases). This CDR3 has 14 amino acids. Germline CDR1 is MGHDK and CDR2 is SYGVNS. The V end lost 4 bases, the J end lost 4 bases, and 13 bases lay between the germline ends. The CDR3 DNA reads as TGTGCCAGCAGTGTCCAAGGGGTCCGAGAGACCCAGTACTTC. This gives the protein CASSVQGVRETQYF.

A single count supports this clone. The chain recombines TRBV6-1 with TRBJ1-3; D is unclear. Germline V gene sequence: CDR1 MNHNS, CDR2 SASEGT. The CDR3 runs 16 residues. The V gene lost 3 bases and the J gene lost 2 bases, with 14 bases spanning the gap. The DNA for the CDR3 is TGTGCCAGCAGTGAGTTCTTGGGGTCGCCTGGAAACACCATATATTTT. Amino acid sequence: CASSEFLGSPGNTIYF.

The J gene is TRBJ1-5, the V gene TRBV11-2; D unclear. The CDR3 spans 15 residues. Germline loops: CDR1 SGHAT, CDR2 FQNNGV. The V gene lost 0 bases and the J gene lost 6 bases, with 12 bases spanning the gap. CDR3 sequence: CASSLEVGGSQPQHF. The CDR3 region has the DNA TGTGCCAGCAGCTTAGAAGTTGGAGGGTCTCAGCCCCAGCATTTT.

The rearrangement links TRBV3-1 (or the pseudogene TRBV3-2) to TRBJ1-5; D is perhaps TRBD1 (5 bases). The CDR3 extends over 19 amino acids. Trimming stripped 2 bases from V and 3 bases from J, with 23 bases between. The germline V gene encodes CDR1 LGHDT and CDR2 YNNKEL (reference sequence). CDR3 nucleotides: TGTGCCAGCAGCCAAAGCCCACGAGGCCCCGAGGGGTCCAATCAGCCCCAGCATTTT. Translated: CASSQSPRGPEGSNQPQHF.

The chain uses TRBV7-8 and TRBJ2-1; TRBD2 might be the D (9 bases). Trimming cost V 2 bases and J 5 bases, with 19 bases left between them. This CDR3 has 17 residues. Germline CDR1 SGHVS, CDR2 FQNEAQ. The CDR3 spells CASSLIVLAGQDNEQFF. CDR3 nucleotides: TGTGCCAGCAGCTTAATCGTTCTAGCGGGACAGGACAATGAGCAGTTCTTC.

The V gene is TRBV11-2, the J gene TRBJ1-5; 12 positions agree with TRBD1. Germline CDR1 SGHAT, CDR2 FQNNGV. CDR3 size: 18 residues. V trimming: 4 bases; J trimming: 0 bases; junction bases outside the gene matches: 7. CDR3 in amino acids: CASSSLGQGASSNQPQHF. CDR3 nucleotide sequence: TGTGCCAGCAGCTCCCTGGGACAGGGGGCCAGTAGCAATCAGCCCCAGCATTTT.